This entry lists 28 T cell receptor beta chains sequenced from one sample in a study of blood T cells in healthy people across ages. Using a J-beta primer mix together with a sample-barcoded 5' primer, a second PCR was run for about 6 to 12 cycles. One entry per CDR3 protein results from TCRdb running MiXCR on the 5' RACE reads. The profile shows about 830,000 distinct CDR3 sequences, roughly 60% of them singletons. The specimen was blood. All receptors come from a man aged 25-40 years in good health.

The V and J genes are TRBV7-9 and TRBJ2-1, with a possible D match to TRBD2 (6 bases). The ends were cut back, 6 bases at V and 5 bases at J, with 20 bases in the middle. CDR3 length: 16 residues. Looked up from germline, CDR1 is SEHNR and CDR2 is FQNEAQ (reference sequence). This CDR3 is CASSSRRVQTHNEQFF. The CDR3 region has the DNA TGTGCCAGCAGTTCTAGGAGGGTACAAACCCACAATGAGCAGTTCTTC.

The CDR3, as DNA: TGCAGCGTTCGTCTGGCGATTCCTAACTATGGCTACACCTTC. Its protein is CSVRLAIPNYGYTF. The V gene is TRBV29-1, the J gene TRBJ1-2; D ambiguous. The CDR3 totals 14 residues. Trimming removed 5 bases from V and 0 bases from J, with 13 bases in between. Looked up from germline, CDR1 is SQVTM and CDR2 is ANQGSEA.

Worth noting for this clonotype: Sequence at one end of the junction differs from germline and may be a read error. This sequence joins TRBV7-7 and TRBJ2-5, with D unresolved. Germline CDR1 and CDR2: SSHAT and FNYEAQ (reference sequence). CDR3 length equals 14 residues. The CDR3 DNA reads as TGTGCTAGCAGCTTATCGGGCCGGCAAGAGACCCAGTACTTC. Amino acid sequence: CASSLSGRQETQYF.

The chain couples TRBV4-3 to TRBJ1-4; TRBD1 aligns across 8 bases. V lost 0 bases, J lost 0 bases, and 3 bases stayed unmatched. The CDR3 covers 17 residues. CDR1 and CDR2 from the germline V gene are LGHNA and YSLEER. Here the CDR3 DNA reads TGCGCCAGCAGCCAAGACCCGGGACAGGCAACTAATGAAAAACTGTTTTTT. Amino acid sequence: CASSQDPGQATNEKLFF.

The CDR3 DNA is TGTGCCACCAGCAGAGCCCGGCTTCAGTACTTC. Its translation: CATSRARLQYF. The chain has TRBV15 and TRBJ2-4; D is ambiguous. The germline CDR1 and CDR2 sequences are LNHNV and YYDKDF (reference sequence). This CDR3 region has 11 residues. V lost 1 base and J 11 bases, leaving 6 bases between the germline ends.

The table lists this clonotype with a few counts. The genes are TRBV20-1 and TRBJ2-1; TRBD2 aligns across 10 bases. V lost 5 bases to trimming and J lost 4 bases; unmatched junction nucleotides: 8. The germline V gene encodes CDR1 DFQATT and CDR2 SNEGSKA (reference sequence). The length of the CDR3 is 15 residues. CDR3 coding DNA: TGCAGTGCTGCTCTAGCGGGGGTAACTTACAATGAGCAGTTCTTC. Translation gives CSAALAGVTYNEQFF.

The chain links TRBV20-1 to TRBJ2-7; possibly TRBD2 for D (6 bases). CDR3 length equals 16 residues. V was cut by 6 bases and J by 0 bases, with 21 bases left in between. Looked up from germline, CDR1 is DFQATT and CDR2 is SNEGSKA (reference sequence). The CDR3 reads CSAHPVVGGSSYEQYF. CDR3 in DNA: TGCAGTGCCCACCCTGTGGTGGGGGGTAGCTCCTACGAGCAGTACTTC.

The V gene is TRBV6-2 or TRBV6-3, the J gene TRBJ2-3; a possible D gene is TRBD2 (6 bases). Trimming cost V 6 bases and J 4 bases, with 23 bases left between them. From germline, CDR1 is MNHEY and CDR2 SVGEGT. There are 17 residues in the CDR3. CDR3 sequence reads: CASRPPRGIPRADTQYF. As DNA, the CDR3 is TGTGCCAGCAGGCCACCTCGGGGGATCCCCCGGGCAGATACGCAGTATTTT.

The chain is built from TRBV29-1 and TRBJ2-7; D is unclear. Per the germline V gene, CDR1 is SQVTM and CDR2 is ANQGSEA. This CDR3 has 15 residues. Trimming shortened V by 0 bases and J by 0 bases, and 12 bases separated the two germline ends. CDR3: CSVEDPNKGSYEQYF. In nucleotides, the CDR3 is TGCAGCGTTGAAGATCCTAACAAGGGCTCCTACGAGCAGTACTTC.

This clonotype has ten or more counts. The rearrangement joins TRBV3-1 to TRBJ2-4; D not certain. Per the germline V gene, CDR1 is LGHDT and CDR2 is YNNKEL (reference sequence). The ends were cut back, 0 bases at V and 0 bases at J, with 6 bases in the middle. The CDR3 length is 15 residues. The CDR3 region has the DNA TGTGCCAGCAGCCAAGATCTCTTAGCCAAAAACATTCAGTACTTC. Protein sequence: CASSQDLLAKNIQYF.

The V call is TRBV6-2 or TRBV6-3, the J call TRBJ2-7, with D hard to call. Germline lookup yields CDR1 MNHEY and CDR2 SVGEGT. This CDR3 is built from 13 residues. V was trimmed by 2 bases and J by 3 bases, leaving 8 bases between them. CDR3 nucleotide sequence: TGTGCCAGCAGTTACGGGCCTTTCTACGAGCAGTACTTC. Translation: CASSYGPFYEQYF.

V gene TRBV29-1 combines with J gene TRBJ2-1; D perhaps matches TRBD1 (5 bases). V shed 5 bases and J shed 10 bases, with 12 bases lying between them. This CDR3 comprises 11 residues. Germline V gene lookup returns CDR1 SQVTM and CDR2 ANQGSEA. The CDR3 sequence: CSVRQNYEQFF. CDR3 nucleotide sequence: TGCAGCGTTCGACAGAACTACGAGCAGTTCTTC.

Concerning this clonotype itself: One junction end does not reproduce the germline sequence, and a read error may be involved. This chain connects TRBV9 to TRBJ2-1; possible D gene TRBD1, 5 bases. This CDR3 comprises 13 residues. In germline, CDR1 is SGDLS, CDR2 YYNGEE. DNA for the CDR3: TGTTCCAGCAGCGTAGCACCCAGGGATGAGCAGTTCTTC. Its translation: CSSSVAPRDEQFF.

The V call is TRBV10-3, the J call TRBJ2-1, with D perhaps matching TRBD1 or TRBD2 (5 bases each). Germline CDR1 is ENHRY and CDR2 is SYGVKD. The CDR3 spans 13 residues. Trimming shortened V by 3 bases and J by 10 bases, and 13 bases separated the two germline ends. CDR3 nucleotide sequence: TGTGCCATCAGTGACCAGGACACTAGGGAGCAGTTCTTC. Its translation is CAISDQDTREQFF.

This clonotype occurred a few times. The rearrangement links TRBV4-2 to TRBJ2-4, with 7 bases matching TRBD1. Near its end, the DNA agrees better with TRBJ2-7, so the J call may be wrong. The CDR3 spans 15 residues. Germline V CDR1 and CDR2: LGHNA, YNFKEQ. DNA of the CDR3: TGTGCCAGCAGCCAAGGCGACAGGGTGCGATCCGAGCAGTACTTC. This codes for CASSQGDRVRSEQYF.

The table lists this clonotype with a few counts. The chain joins TRBV13 to TRBJ1-2, with unresolved D. Per germline, CDR1 PRHDT and CDR2 FYEKMQ (reference sequence). V lost 8 bases, J lost 3 bases, and 22 bases lay in between. The CDR3 extends over 16 amino acids. This CDR3 is CASASGGRLLDYGYTF. CDR3 DNA: TGTGCCAGCGCGTCCGGTGGACGGCTGCTTGACTATGGCTACACCTTC.

This clonotype was seen a few times. The V and J genes are TRBV5-1 and TRBJ2-4, with 8 bases fitting TRBD1. This CDR3 spans 15 amino acids. The V gene's germline CDR1 is SGHRS and CDR2 YFSETQ. After removal of 3 bases from V and 9 bases from J, the junction contained 11 bases not matched to a gene. CDR3 sequence: CASSSPGTGQGIQYF. As DNA, the CDR3 is TGCGCCAGCAGCTCTCCCGGGACAGGCCAGGGCATTCAGTACTTC. The whole variable domain, remainder taken from reference TRBV5-1 and TRBJ2-4, is KAGVTQTPRYLIKTRGQQVTLSCSPISGHRSVSWYQQTPGQGLQFLFEYFSETQRNKGNFPGRFSGRQFSNSRSEMNVSTLELGDSALYLCASSSPGTGQGIQYFGAGTRLSVL.

In the case of this clonotype: Sequence at one end of the junction differs from germline and may be a read error. The chain couples TRBV5-1 to TRBJ1-5; D is possibly TRBD1 (5 bases). The CDR3 contains 15 residues. From germline, CDR1 is SGHRS and CDR2 YFSETQ. CDR3 amino acids: CASRLGRDRNQPQHF. The CDR3, as DNA: TGCGCCAGCAGGTTGGGCCGGGACCGCAATCAGCCCCAGCATTTT.

The rearrangement links TRBV7-2 to TRBJ2-3; tentatively, D is TRBD2 (7 bases). This CDR3 has 15 residues. Trimming took off 3 bases at V and 3 bases at J, with 13 bases between the two ends. Germline CDR1 reads SGHTA; CDR2 reads FQGNSA. The CDR3 here is CASSFAGALTDTQYF. The CDR3 nucleotides are TGTGCCAGCAGCTTCGCGGGGGCCCTGACAGATACGCAGTATTTT.

As to this clonotype: The junction shows a germline mismatch at one end, possibly a read error. The gene calls are TRBV6-1 and TRBJ2-5; 11 positions match TRBD2. The CDR3 extends over 15 amino acids. The germline V gene has CDR1 MNHNS and CDR2 SASEGT. CDR3 DNA: TGTGCCAGCAGTCAAGCGACTAGCGGGGCTAATGAGCAGTACTTC. Amino acid sequence: CASSQATSGANEQYF.

The chain links TRBV5-1 to TRBJ2-6; perhaps TRBD1 as D (6 bases). Looked up from germline, CDR1 is SGHRS and CDR2 is YFSETQ. V was trimmed by 3 bases and J by 0 bases, leaving 16 bases between them. The CDR3 runs 18 residues. CDR3 nucleotide sequence: TGCGCCAGCAGCTGGGCAGGGGACCCTCGCTCTGGGGCCAACGTCCTGACTTTC. Protein sequence: CASSWAGDPRSGANVLTF.

The chain has TRBV7-9 and TRBJ2-1; 9 bases align to TRBD2. Per the germline V gene, CDR1 is SEHNR and CDR2 is FQNEAQ (reference sequence). Unmatched junction bases numbered 4, after V lost 3 bases and J lost 4 bases. This CDR3 comprises 15 residues. In nucleotides, the CDR3 is TGTGCCAGCAGCTTGTCGGGACTAGCTTACAATGAGCAGTTCTTC. It translates to CASSLSGLAYNEQFF. The whole variable domain, remainder taken from reference TRBV7-9 and TRBJ2-1, is DTGVSQNPRHKITKRGQNVTFRCDPISEHNRLYWYRQTLGQGPEFLTYFQNEAQLEKSRLLSDRFSAERPKGSFSTLEIQRTEQGDSAMYLCASSLSGLAYNEQFFGPGTRLTVL.

This chain links TRBV12-3 or TRBV12-4 with TRBJ2-7; the match to TRBD1 covers 10 bases. CDR3 length equals 14 residues. With V trimmed by 6 bases and J by 4 bases, 6 bases remained unmatched. The CDR3 spells CASSSGTGEYEQYF. The CDR3 DNA is TGTGCCAGCAGCTCCGGGACAGGGGAGTACGAGCAGTACTTC.

The chain couples TRBV12-3 or TRBV12-4 to TRBJ1-2; TRBD1 matches 8 bases. The CDR3 consists of 11 residues. J gave up 8 bases and V 6 bases, and 2 bases lay outside the gene matches. CDR3 sequence (DNA): TGTGCCAGCAGCTGGACAGGGGGCTACACCTTC. It codes for CASSWTGGYTF.

V and J are TRBV12-3 or TRBV12-4 and TRBJ2-4, with a possible D match to TRBD2 (6 bases). Trimming removed 5 bases from V and 4 bases from J, with 12 bases in between. CDR3 size: 14 residues. The CDR3 region is CASSGEAGKNIQYF. The DNA of the CDR3 is TGTGCCAGCAGTGGGGAGGCGGGTAAAAACATTCAGTACTTC.

This clonotype was seen only a few times. The chain links TRBV5-6 to TRBJ2-1; TRBD1 is a possible D gene (6 bases). Trimming took off 3 bases at V and 3 bases at J, with 13 bases between the two ends. The CDR3 length is 15 residues. Per the germline V gene, CDR1 is SGHDT and CDR2 is YYEEEE. CDR3 DNA: TGTGCCAGCAGCTATACAGGGCTTCTCTACAATGAGCAGTTCTTC. This gives the protein CASSYTGLLYNEQFF.

This chain links TRBV6-1 with TRBJ2-4; D may be TRBD1 or TRBD2 (5 bases each). The DNA end favors TRBJ2-7, so the J call may be wrong. The V gene's germline CDR1 is MNHNS and CDR2 SASEGT. This CDR3 comprises 13 residues. The CDR3 sequence: CASCRGHSYEQYF. The CDR3 nucleotides read TGTGCCAGCTGCCGGGGCCATTCCTACGAGCAGTACTTC.

This clonotype was seen more than once but under ten times. The chain carries TRBV9 and TRBJ2-1, with TRBD2 matching over 9 bases. This CDR3 comprises 16 residues. CDR1 SGDLS and CDR2 YYNGEE come from the germline V gene. Trimming took 0 bases from V and 4 from J; bases not matched to a gene: 5. DNA for the CDR3: TGTGCCAGCAGCGTAGAAGGGACTAGCTGGTACAATGAGCAGTTCTTC. The encoded protein is CASSVEGTSWYNEQFF.